This TCR beta chain originates from a study of CD8 T cells in ankylosing spondylitis. Study observations and caveats: Typical of ankylosing spondylitis blood, it appeared, was a TCR beta motif of fewer than 10 highly homologous variants. Clones linked with disease were CD8+ and fairly uncommon in the peripheral blood. Significantly higher representation of disease-linked clones was reported for matched ankylosing spondylitis synovial fluid.

The germline V gene has CDR1 MDHEN and CDR2 SYDVKM. Trimming took off 4 bases at V and 1 base at J, with 8 bases between the two ends. The CDR3 has 14 residues. In its sample, this clonotype was seen many times. Its antigen is undetermined. As the method for making TCR beta libraries, quantitative 5'-RACE with molecular barcodes was used. From the 5' RACE reads, TCRdb called clonotypes with MiXCR, one entry per CDR3 protein. The sample yields more than 300,000 distinct CDR3 sequences, roughly 11% seen once. Sequenced input: blood, either unsorted or a sorted T cell fraction (not recorded which). The chain uses TRBV28 and TRBJ1-3; tentative D call: TRBD1 (5 bases). This TCR was sampled from a female donor with ankylosing spondylitis or in good health (not recorded which). The CDR3 protein is CASSSPGSGNTIYF. Written as DNA, the CDR3 is TGTGCCAGCAGTTCCCCAGGGTCTGGAAACACCATATATTTT.